The rows below give T cell receptor beta chains drawn from one sample of a study of CD8+ T cells in alopecia areata. Method: immunoSEQ multiplex PCR; TCRdb's copy keeps in-frame clones and lacks some. Here the sample spans roughly 120,000 clones, about three fifths being singletons. Here the sequenced sample was CD8+ T cells sorted from blood, taken at week 24, from a patient treated with tofacitinib. The receptors were sampled from a human donor with alopecia areata. The CDR3 runs from the conserved cysteine through the conserved F or W. Fields, in order: D gene, V gene, J gene, clone size, CDR3 protein, CDR3 DNA. A D gene is named only where the DNA matches it firmly. Expanded clones are given a class, and other clones once, few, many or no size at all.

D gene: .
V gene: TRBV27
J gene: TRBJ1-6
clone size: .
CDR3 protein: CASSLWGTGSPLHF
CDR3 DNA: TGTGCCAGCAGTTTATGGGGCACAGGTTCACCCCTCCACTTT

D gene: TRBD1
V gene: TRBV30
J gene: TRBJ2-1
clone size: .
CDR3 protein: CAWRGGARNEQFF
CDR3 DNA: TGTGCCTGGAGAGGGGGCGCAAGGAATGAGCAGTTCTTC

D gene: .
V gene: TRBV6-6
J gene: TRBJ2-1
clone size: many
CDR3 protein: CASSPLEAGNEQFF
CDR3 DNA: TGTGCCAGCAGTCCTTTGGAGGCTGGCAATGAGCAGTTCTTC

D gene: .
V gene: TRBV4-1
J gene: TRBJ2-5
clone size: once
CDR3 protein: CASSQEWSGAGETQYF
CDR3 DNA: TGCGCCAGCAGCCAAGAGTGGTCGGGGGCTGGGGAGACCCAGTACTTC

D gene: TRBD1
V gene: TRBV7-9
J gene: TRBJ2-7
clone size: .
CDR3 protein: CASSWRDRGHEQYF
CDR3 DNA: TGTGCCAGCAGCTGGCGGGACAGGGGACACGAGCAGTACTTC

D gene: .
V gene: TRBV7-3
J gene: TRBJ2-2
clone size: .
CDR3 protein: CASSLWPGNTGELFF
CDR3 DNA: TGTGCCAGCAGCTTATGGCCGGGGAACACCGGGGAGCTGTTTTTT

D gene: .
V gene: TRBV27
J gene: TRBJ2-3
clone size: .
CDR3 protein: CASSFVGSTDTQYF
CDR3 DNA: TGTGCCAGCAGTTTCGTGGGTAGCACAGATACGCAGTATTTT

D gene: .
V gene: TRBV6-5
J gene: TRBJ2-3
clone size: .
CDR3 protein: CASSYRDGGTQYF
CDR3 DNA: TGTGCCAGCAGTTACCGCGATGGTGGGACGCAGTATTTT

D gene: .
V gene: TRBV5-6
J gene: TRBJ1-6
clone size: .
CDR3 protein: CASSLSTASPLHF
CDR3 DNA: TGTGCCAGCAGCTTGAGCACGGCATCACCCCTCCACTTT

D gene: TRBD1
V gene: TRBV13
J gene: TRBJ1-5
clone size: .
CDR3 protein: CASSLGQDLNQPQHF
CDR3 DNA: TGTGCCAGCAGCCTCGGACAGGACCTGAATCAGCCCCAGCATTTT